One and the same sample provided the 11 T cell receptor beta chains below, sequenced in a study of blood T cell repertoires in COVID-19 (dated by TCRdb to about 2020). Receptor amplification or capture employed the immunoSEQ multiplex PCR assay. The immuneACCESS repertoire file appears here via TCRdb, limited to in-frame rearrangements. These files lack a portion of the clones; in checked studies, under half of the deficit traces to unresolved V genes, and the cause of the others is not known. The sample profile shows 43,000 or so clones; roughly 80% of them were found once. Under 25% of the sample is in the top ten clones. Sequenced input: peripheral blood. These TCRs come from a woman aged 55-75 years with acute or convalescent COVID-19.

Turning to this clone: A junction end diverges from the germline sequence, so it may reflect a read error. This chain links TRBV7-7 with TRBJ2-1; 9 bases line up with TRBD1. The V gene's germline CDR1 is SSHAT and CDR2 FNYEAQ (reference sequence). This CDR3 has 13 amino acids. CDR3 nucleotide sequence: TGTGCTAGCAGCGAGGACAGGGGCGATGAGCAGTTCTTC. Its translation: CASSEDRGDEQFF.

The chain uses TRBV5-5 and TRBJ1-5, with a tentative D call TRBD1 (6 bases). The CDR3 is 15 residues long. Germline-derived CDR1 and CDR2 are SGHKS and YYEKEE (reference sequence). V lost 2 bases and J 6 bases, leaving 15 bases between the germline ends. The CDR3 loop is CASSLERQAGQPQHF. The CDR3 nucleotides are TGTGCCAGCAGCTTAGAAAGACAGGCGGGTCAGCCCCAGCATTTT. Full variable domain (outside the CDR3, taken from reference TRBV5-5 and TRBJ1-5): DAGVTQSPTHLIKTRGQQVTLRCSPISGHKSVSWYQQVLGQGPQFIFQYYEKEERGRGNFPDRFSARQFPNYSSELNVNALLLGDSALYLCASSLERQAGQPQHFGDGTRLSIL.

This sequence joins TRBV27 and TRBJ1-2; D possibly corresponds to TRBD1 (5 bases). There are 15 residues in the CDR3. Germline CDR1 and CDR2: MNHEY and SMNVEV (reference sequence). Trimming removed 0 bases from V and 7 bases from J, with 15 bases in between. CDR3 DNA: TGTGCCAGCAGTTTATCGATCACAGGATTTTCTGGCTACACCTTC. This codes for CASSLSITGFSGYTF.

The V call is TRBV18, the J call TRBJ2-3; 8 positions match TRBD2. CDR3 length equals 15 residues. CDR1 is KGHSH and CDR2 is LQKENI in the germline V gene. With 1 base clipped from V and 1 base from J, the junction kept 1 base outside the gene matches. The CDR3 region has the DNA TGTGCCAGCTCACCACTTAGCGGGGGCACAGATACGCAGTATTTT. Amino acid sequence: CASSPLSGGTDTQYF. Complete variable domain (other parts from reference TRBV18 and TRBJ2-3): NAGVMQNPRHLVRRRGQEARLRCSPMKGHSHVYWYRQLPEEGLKFMVYLQKENIIDESGMPKERFSAEFPKEGPSILRIQQVVRGDSAAYFCASSPLSGGTDTQYFGPGTRLTVL.

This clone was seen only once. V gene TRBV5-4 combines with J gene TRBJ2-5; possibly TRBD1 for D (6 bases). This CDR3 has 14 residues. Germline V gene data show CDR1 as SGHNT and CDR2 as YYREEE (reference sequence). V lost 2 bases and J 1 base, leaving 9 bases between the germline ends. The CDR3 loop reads CASSLTGPQETQYF. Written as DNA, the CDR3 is TGTGCCAGCAGCTTAACAGGGCCCCAAGAGACCCAGTACTTC.

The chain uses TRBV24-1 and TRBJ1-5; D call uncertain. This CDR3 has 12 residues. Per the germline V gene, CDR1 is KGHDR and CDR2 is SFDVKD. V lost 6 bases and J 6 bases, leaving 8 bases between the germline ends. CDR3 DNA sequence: TGTGCCACCAGTCCCGAGGGTCAGCCCCAGCATTTT. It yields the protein CATSPEGQPQHF.

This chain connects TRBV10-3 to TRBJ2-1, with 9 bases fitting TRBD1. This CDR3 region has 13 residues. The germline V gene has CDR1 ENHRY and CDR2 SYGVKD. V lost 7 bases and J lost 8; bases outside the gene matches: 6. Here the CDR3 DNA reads TGTGCCATCAAAGTGGACAGGGGCCATGAGCAGTTCTTC. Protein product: CAIKVDRGHEQFF.

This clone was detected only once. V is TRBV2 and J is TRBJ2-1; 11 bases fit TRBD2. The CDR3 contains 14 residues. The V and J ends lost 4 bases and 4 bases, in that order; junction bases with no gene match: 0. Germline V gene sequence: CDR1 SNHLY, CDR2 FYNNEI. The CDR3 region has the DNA TGTGCCAGCAGTGGGACTAGCGGGTACAATGAGCAGTTCTTC. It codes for CASSGTSGYNEQFF.

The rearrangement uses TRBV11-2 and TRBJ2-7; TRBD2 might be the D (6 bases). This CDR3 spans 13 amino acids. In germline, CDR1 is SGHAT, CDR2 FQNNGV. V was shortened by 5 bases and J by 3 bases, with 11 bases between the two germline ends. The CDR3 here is CASSPGTDYEQYF. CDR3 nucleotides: TGTGCCAGCAGCCCCGGGACTGACTACGAGCAGTACTTC. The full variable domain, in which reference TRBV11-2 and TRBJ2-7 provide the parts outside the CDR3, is EAGVAQSPRYKIIEKRQSVAFWCNPISGHATLYWYQQILGQGPKLLIQFQNNGVVDDSQLPKDRFSAERLKGVDSTLKIQPAKLEDSAVYLCASSPGTDYEQYFGPGTRLTVT.

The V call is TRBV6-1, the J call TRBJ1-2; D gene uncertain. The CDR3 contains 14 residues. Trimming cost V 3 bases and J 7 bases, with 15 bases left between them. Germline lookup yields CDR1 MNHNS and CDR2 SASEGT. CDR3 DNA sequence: TGTGCCAGCAGTGAGTCGGGGAGTTACCTTGGCTACACCTTC. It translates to CASSESGSYLGYTF.

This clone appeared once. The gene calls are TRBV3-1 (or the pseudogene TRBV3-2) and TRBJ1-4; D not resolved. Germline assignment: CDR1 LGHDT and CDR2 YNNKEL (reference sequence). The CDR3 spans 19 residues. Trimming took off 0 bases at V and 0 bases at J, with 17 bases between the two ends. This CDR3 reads CASSQDLRTLGATNEKLFF. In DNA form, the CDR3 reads TGTGCCAGCAGCCAAGATCTCCGGACTCTTGGGGCAACTAATGAAAAACTGTTTTTT.